This section outlines one TCR beta chain sequence together with its context. Its antigen is as yet unknown. One end of the junction varies from germline; a read error may be responsible. The sequence runs out 3 residues before the end of the CDR3; the remainder is reconstructed from the germline J gene. TCRdb's table, derived via immunoSEQ multiplex PCR, lists solely in-frame clones and lacks some. The table gives about 28,000 clones; the top ten clones make up about 17% of it. This record comes from a study of T cells in women clearing cervical HPV infection. Points from the study as a whole: CIN3+ cases had significantly higher TCR repertoire richness than controls, but evenness did not differ. TRBV6-7 abundance was lower in cases than controls (around 0.1% versus 0.15%).

The CDR3 contains 15 residues. Germline loops: CDR1 LGHNA, CDR2 YNFKEQ. This receptor was taken from a woman aged 18-70 years with a cervical HPV16 infection that either progressed to CIN3+ or cleared (not recorded which). Sequencing was performed on blood buffy coat. The chain joins TRBV4-2 to TRBJ1-1, with D perhaps matching TRBD1 (6 bases). The CDR3 here is CASSQEQGFHTEAFF. The covered CDR3 bases are TGCGCCAGCAGCCAGGAACAGGGCTTCCACACTGAA.